A single sample is the source of the 9 T cell receptor beta chains below, sequenced in a study of control samples from healthy donors and cancer patients. Profiled with immunoSEQ multiplex PCR; TCRdb holds only in-frame clones, not every one. The sample contains over 200,000 clones, 82% of which appear only once. The sequenced sample was PBMCs. These receptors all come from a woman aged 55-75 years with lung cancer.

The chain carries TRBV10-3 and TRBJ2-5; D is unclear. This CDR3 contains 13 residues. Germline CDR1 ENHRY, CDR2 SYGVKD. The V end lost 0 bases, the J end lost 4 bases, and 6 bases lay between the germline ends. CDR3 DNA sequence: TGTGCCATCAGTGAGTCGGGCGTAGAGACCCAGTACTTC. Its translation is CAISESGVETQYF.

Remarks on this clone: Additional DNA sequences in this sample encode the identical CDR3. The chain is built from TRBV18 and TRBJ2-3, with D unresolved. With 0 bases removed from V and 6 bases from J, the gap between germline ends came to 4 bases. Germline V gene lookup returns CDR1 KGHSH and CDR2 LQKENI. CDR3 length: 12 residues. CDR3 sequence (DNA): TGTGCCAGCTCACCACCGGCGGATACGCAGTATTTT. This sequence encodes CASSPPADTQYF.

The chain carries TRBV5-4 and TRBJ2-1, with TRBD2 identical over 9 bases. After removal of 4 bases from V and 7 bases from J, the junction contained 9 bases not matched to a gene. The CDR3 extends over 15 amino acids. Per the germline V gene, CDR1 is SGHNT and CDR2 is YYREEE (reference sequence). The CDR3 DNA sequence: TGTGCCAGCAGCAGGGGGTGGCGGGAGGGGAATGAGCAGTTCTTC. Encoded protein: CASSRGWREGNEQFF. The whole variable domain, filled in from reference TRBV5-4 and TRBJ2-1, reads ETGVTQSPTHLIKTRGQQVTLRCSSQSGHNTVSWYQQALGQGPQFIFQYYREEENGRGNFPPRFSGLQFPNYSSELNVNALELDDSALYLCASSRGWREGNEQFFGPGTRLTVL.

The J gene is TRBJ1-5, the V gene TRBV12-5, with no clear D. The germline CDR1 and CDR2 sequences are LGHNT and FRNRAP. V lost 1 base and J lost 10, with 8 bases in between. The CDR3 totals 12 residues. CDR3 coding DNA: TGTGCTAGTGGTTTGGACCGAGGACCCCAGCATTTT. It translates to CASGLDRGPQHF.

V is TRBV5-6 and J is TRBJ1-6; 10 positions agree with TRBD1. Trimming took 4 bases from V and 7 from J; bases not matched to a gene: 5. The CDR3 is made up of 15 amino acids. Germline values: CDR1 SGHDT, CDR2 YYEEEE. CDR3 nucleotide sequence: TGTGCCAGCAGCGATGGACAGGGGGAGAATTCACCCCTCCACTTT. Its protein product is CASSDGQGENSPLHF.

The chain combines TRBV6-5 with TRBJ1-6; TRBD1 aligns across 10 bases. The germline V gene encodes CDR1 MNHEY and CDR2 SVGAGI. The CDR3 runs 14 residues. Trimming removed 5 bases from V and 9 bases from J; junction bases left unmatched: 4. The CDR3 sequence is CASSPTGGISPLHF. CDR3 DNA: TGTGCCAGCAGTCCGACAGGGGGCATTTCACCCCTCCACTTT.

The chain is built from TRBV20-1 and TRBJ2-3; 13 bases align to TRBD2. Germline CDR1 and CDR2: DFQATT and SNEGSKA (reference sequence). V gave up 3 bases and J gave up 2 bases; unmatched junction bases: 5. This CDR3 region has 16 residues. The CDR3 bases are TGCAGTGCTAGTGCCGGGACTAGCGGGATCACAGATACGCAGTATTTT. Residues: CSASAGTSGITDTQYF.

The chain combines TRBV7-6 with TRBJ2-3; TRBD2 agrees at 7 bases. The CDR3 is 14 amino acids. In germline, CDR1 is SGHVS, CDR2 FNYEAQ. The V gene end was trimmed by 4 bases and the J gene end by 8 bases; junction bases not matched to a gene: 9. CDR3 loop: CASSSSGVGGTQYF. The CDR3 DNA follows: TGTGCCAGCAGCTCCAGCGGGGTAGGAGGTACGCAGTATTTT.

J is TRBJ2-1 and V is TRBV2; TRBD2 matches at 7 bases. CDR1 and CDR2 from the germline V gene are SNHLY and FYNNEI. Germline trimming cut 6 bases from V and 15 bases from J; bases unmatched to any gene: 8. The CDR3 length is 11 residues. DNA of the CDR3: TGTGCCAGCAGGGAGGGAGGGAGTGGGTTCTTC. Protein sequence: CASREGGSGFF.